What follows are 3 T cell receptor beta chains derived from one specimen sequenced in a study of patients and donors after allogeneic stem cell transplantation (dated by TCRdb to the early 2020s). The library came from RT-PCR. The sequencer listed for this sample is NextSeq 550. The raw public reads went through TCRdb reprocessing: fastp at Q25, MiXCR clone calling, in-frame beta chains kept. All rows with the same CDR3 protein become a single entry with the most common DNA and genes. In all, the sample holds 400,000 to 450,000 distinct CDR3 sequences, and 16% of those were seen once. Around 7.9% of the sample goes to the ten largest clones. The sample was blood, either unsorted or a sorted T cell fraction (not recorded which). The origin of the receptors is a human donor who was either an allogeneic HSCT recipient or a stem cell or donor lymphocyte infusion donor (not recorded which). It is not recorded whose cells these are; they may come from a transplant donor.

The chain couples TRBV12-3 or TRBV12-4 to TRBJ1-2; no definite D call. The V end lost 1 base, the J end lost 2 bases, and 8 bases lay between the germline ends. This CDR3 is built from 14 residues. The CDR3 sequence: CASSLGLGNYGYTF. The DNA for the CDR3 is TGTGCCAGCAGTTTAGGGCTGGGGAACTATGGCTACACCTTC.

This clonotype was counted a few times. The gene calls are TRBV7-3 and TRBJ2-5; maybe TRBD1 (5 bases). The CDR3 is 13 amino acids. CDR1 and CDR2 (germline): SGHTA, FQGTGA. V lost 5 bases to trimming and J lost 3 bases, with 10 bases between them. The CDR3 bases are TGTGCCAGCAGCCAAGGGGCCAAAGAGACCCAGTACTTC. This sequence encodes CASSQGAKETQYF.

This clonotype was observed a handful of times. This sequence joins TRBV11-2 and TRBJ2-3, with 8 bases that match TRBD1. The CDR3 consists of 18 residues. The V gene end was trimmed by 1 base and the J gene end by 6 bases; junction bases not matched to a gene: 15. Germline CDR1 is SGHAT and CDR2 is FQNNGV. The CDR3 nucleotides read TGTGCCAGCAGCTTAGTCCCCGCAGTCATGACAGGGGCCGATACGCAGTATTTT. The encoded protein is CASSLVPAVMTGADTQYF.